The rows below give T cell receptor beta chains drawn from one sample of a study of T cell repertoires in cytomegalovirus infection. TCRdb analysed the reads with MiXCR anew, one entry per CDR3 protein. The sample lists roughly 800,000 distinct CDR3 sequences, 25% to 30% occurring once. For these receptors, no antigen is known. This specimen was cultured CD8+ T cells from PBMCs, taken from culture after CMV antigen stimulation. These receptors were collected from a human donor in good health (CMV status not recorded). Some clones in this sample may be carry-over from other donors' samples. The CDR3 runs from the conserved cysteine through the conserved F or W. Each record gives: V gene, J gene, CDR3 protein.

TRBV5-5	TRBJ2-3	CASSGGLGTDTQYF
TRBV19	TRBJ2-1	CASSIMGRRNNEQFF
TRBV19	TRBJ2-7	CASSGTSTYEQYF
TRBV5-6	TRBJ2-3	CASSLPRQGLLTDTQYF
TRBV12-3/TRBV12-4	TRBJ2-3	CASTTVGGFGTDTQYF
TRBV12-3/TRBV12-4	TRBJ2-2	CASSLLSGESGELFF
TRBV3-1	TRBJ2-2	CASSLDWAGTGELFF
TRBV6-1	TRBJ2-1	CATETRYEQFF
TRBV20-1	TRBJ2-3	CSARDPSRSTDTQYF
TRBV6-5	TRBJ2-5	CASSYEVAETQYF
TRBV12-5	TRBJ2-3	CASGLAIATDTQYF
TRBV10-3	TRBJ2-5	CAISEKRGGQETQYF
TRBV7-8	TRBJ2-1	CASSFRVLTNNEQFF
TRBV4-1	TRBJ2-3	CASSQSTGGPTSTDTQYF
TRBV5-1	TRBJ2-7	CASSKTSGGSYEQYF
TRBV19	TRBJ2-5	CASSWAGQGTETQYF
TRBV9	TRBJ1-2	CASSEPQGLSYGYTF
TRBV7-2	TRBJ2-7	CASSFGRGTYEQYF
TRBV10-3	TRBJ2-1	CAISSIPGLAGGGISYNEQFF
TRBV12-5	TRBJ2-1	CASGLDGTGEHNEQFF
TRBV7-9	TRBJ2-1	CASSFDKQGSYSGSYNEQFF
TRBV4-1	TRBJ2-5	CASSQEAGREETQYF
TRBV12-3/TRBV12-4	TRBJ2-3	CASWVGGHTDTQYF
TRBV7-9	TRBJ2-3	CASSSPSPSGGISTDTQYF
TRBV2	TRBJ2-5	CASSEGGYPETQYF
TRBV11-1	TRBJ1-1	CASSLARGQNTEAFF
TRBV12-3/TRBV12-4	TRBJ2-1	CASSSLGREQFF
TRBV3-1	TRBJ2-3	CASSQFGRVTDTQYF
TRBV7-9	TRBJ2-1	CASSFLNDEQFF
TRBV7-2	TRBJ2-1	CASSLTREYAYNEQFF
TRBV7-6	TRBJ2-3	CASSPLLGGTDTQYF
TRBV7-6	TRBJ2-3	CASSFRRASTTDTQYF
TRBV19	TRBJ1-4	CASSPREVGIFEKLFF
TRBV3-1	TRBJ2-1	CASSQEGLAGGPQNEQFF
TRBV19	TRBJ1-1	CASSMALGSLPEAFF
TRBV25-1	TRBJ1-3	CASRNGRQYSGNTIYF
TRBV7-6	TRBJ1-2	CASSVNTDGYTF
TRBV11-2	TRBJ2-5	CASSLVAGRETQYF
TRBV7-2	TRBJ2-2	CASSERGALVTGELFF
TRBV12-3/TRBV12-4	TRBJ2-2	CASSLTGATGELFF
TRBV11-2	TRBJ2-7	CASSLDLAGGPEQYF
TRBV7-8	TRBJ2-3	CASSTSSGADTQYF
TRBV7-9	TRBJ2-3	CASSGGAEDTQYF
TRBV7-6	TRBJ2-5	CASSAERGGETQYF
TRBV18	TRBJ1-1	CASSPKDRGLSATEAFF
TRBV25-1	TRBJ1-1	CASTHYGRGFFPTEAFF